This T cell receptor (beta chain) was observed in a study of T-cell memory formation after mild COVID-19. Study at large: Most TCR clusters belonged to a single donor.

A few counts support this clonotype. Researchers used 5'RACE with constant-segment primers to make TCR alpha and TCR beta cDNA libraries that carry sample barcodes and UMIs. TCRdb fed the 5' RACE reads into MiXCR, producing one record per CDR3 protein. Among a few hundred thousand distinct CDR3 sequences listed, around 10% were seen once. The CDR3 length is 15 residues. Germline assignment: CDR1 SEHNR and CDR2 FQNEAQ (reference sequence). J gave up 8 bases and V 5 bases, and 9 bases lay outside the gene matches. The rearrangement uses TRBV7-9 and TRBJ2-1; 10 nucleotides align to TRBD2. This receptor was obtained from a man aged 18 to 29 who had mild COVID-19 (a few samples of this study predate the infection). Cell type and time point are not known. Sequencing was carried out using PBMCs or a T cell subset sorted from them (not recorded which). The DNA of the CDR3 is TGTGCCAGCAGCCTCTCTAGCGGGGGTAGGGATGAGCAGTTCTTC. Translation gives CASSLSSGGRDEQFF.